The following is a T cell receptor beta chain sequence with its context. Its antigen remains undetermined. Base qualities are missing; no much larger clone stands one base away. The sample belongs to a study of T cells in Graves' hyperthyroidism and ophthalmopathy (dated by TCRdb to about 2019). Background on the whole study: Peripheral blood was collected at initial diagnosis, before any treatment. To identify TCR V-J signatures that set the groups apart, the researchers used a discovery cohort of about a hundred patients, made up of roughly 45 with Graves' ophthalmopathy and about 59 with stable Graves' hyperthyroidism. Whether ophthalmopathy could be predicted prospectively was tested in an independent validation cohort made up of 18 to 20 hyperthyroidism patients plus 17 patients who later progressed to ophthalmopathy. For training and testing, the roughly 100 patients in the discovery cohort were randomly divided in a 7:3 ratio. In addition, the study compared T-cell repertoires in thyroid tissue and in blood from roughly six Graves' hyperthyroidism patients. After sampling, hyperthyroidism patients received methimazole starting at 30 mg daily, and ophthalmopathy patients received high-dose intravenous methylprednisolone. According to the paper, TCR Vbeta CDR3 sequencing was carried out on 135 peripheral blood samples, which came from over 40 ophthalmopathy, approximately 72 hyperthyroidism and 17 progressor patients. The paper as a whole reports these results and caveats: Most expanded thyroid clonotypes (frequency above 0.001) were also detected in blood, a finding suggesting that blood repertoires may reflect thyroid immune responses. A model built on a 13 V-J signature distinguished ophthalmopathy from stable hyperthyroidism, reaching 85% to 90% sensitivity and under 84% specificity in cross-validation and 80%/75% in testing. In validation, progression to ophthalmopathy was predicted by the model with 55% to 71% sensitivity and 72% to 85% specificity, a median of approximately 6.5 months before onset. Sample size was not statistically predetermined, and blinding of investigators to group allocation was not performed.

Including cysteine and phenylalanine, the CDR3 has 11 amino acids. Only CDR3 DNA remains: 33 bases, in frame from the first base. Trimming removed 8 bases from V and 8 bases from J, leaving 12 bases between the germline ends. CDR1 and CDR2 are drawn from the germline V gene: MDHEN, SYDVKM. Stable Graves' hyperthyroidism was defined as no progression to ophthalmopathy during 18 months of follow-up. Hyperthyroidism patients were aged 18 to 65 years and newly diagnosed, with disease duration of less than 2 months. Exclusion was applied to patients with uncontrolled infections, other autoimmune diseases, pregnancy or lactation. Diagnoses were established on the basis of clinical symptoms, serum thyroxine and TRAb, thyroid ultrasound, and orbital computed tomography. PBMCs were isolated from 8 to 10 ml of fresh peripheral blood by Ficoll-Paque density gradient centrifugation. Total RNA was extracted with Trizol reagent, and quality was checked on an Agilent 2100 Bioanalyzer.

TCR beta CDR3 regions were amplified from RNA transcripts. A first-round RT-PCR of the TCR CDR3 used the HTBI primer set with the Qiagen OneStep RT-PCR kit. Libraries were constructed in a second round of multiplex PCR, after which size selection and purification were carried out. The libraries were sequenced on an Illumina HiSeq2000 using paired-end 100 bp reads. As for the original processing: Raw data were processed with SOAPnuke, discarding reads with adapters, uncalled bases, mean Phred below 15, or no exact constant-primer or identifier match. COPE v1.2.5 was used to merge high-quality paired reads, and clonotypes were defined as unique nucleotide sequences. MiTCR v1.1 was used to align the clonotypes against IMGT TRBV, TRBD and TRBJ reference segments. Only V-J combinations with frequency above 0.0001, covering approximately 99% of repertoires, were analysed. A TCS score was defined as the ratio of F50 (clonal expansion) to E x V (chaos), with BLOSUM62-based TCRdist applied between CDR3 peptides within each V-J. Welch's t-statistics and random forest reduced 500 to 650 V-J features to 13, which were used in a naive Bayes classifier (R e1071). TCRdb handled the public reads itself, with Q25 trimming in fastp and clone calling in MiXCR, and kept productive beta chains. Each CDR3 protein gets just one entry, which takes the most common genes and DNA from the rows behind it. These V and J calls rely on TCRdb rather than the paper's analysis. The sample table holds around 340,000 distinct CDR3 sequences, of which 15% to 20% were seen once. The top ten clones comprise around 54% of the sample.

The origin of this receptor is a woman aged 45-60 years with Graves' hyperthyroidism. The sample taken for sequencing was blood. The chain couples TRBV28 to TRBJ1-2; the D gene lacks a confident call. The encoded CDR3 is CASSDLLGYTF. The nucleotide sequence reads as follows: TGTGCCAGCTCGGACTTGCTAGGCTACACCTTC.